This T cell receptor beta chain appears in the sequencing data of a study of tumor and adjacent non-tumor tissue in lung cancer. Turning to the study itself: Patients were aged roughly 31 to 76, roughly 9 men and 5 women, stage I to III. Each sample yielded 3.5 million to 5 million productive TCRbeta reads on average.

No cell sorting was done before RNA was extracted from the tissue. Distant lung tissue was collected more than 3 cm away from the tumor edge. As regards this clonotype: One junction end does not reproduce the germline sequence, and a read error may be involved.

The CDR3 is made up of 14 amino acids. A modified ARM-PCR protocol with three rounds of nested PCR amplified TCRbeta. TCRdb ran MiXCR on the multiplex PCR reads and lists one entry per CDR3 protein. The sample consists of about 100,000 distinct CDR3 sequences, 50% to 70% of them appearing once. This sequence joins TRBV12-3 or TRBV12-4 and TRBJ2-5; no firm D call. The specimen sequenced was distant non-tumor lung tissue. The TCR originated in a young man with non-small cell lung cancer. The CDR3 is CVSSLLTFQETQNF. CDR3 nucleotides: TGTGTCAGCAGTTTATTGACTTTCCAAGAGACCCAGAACTTC.